These 27 T cell receptor beta chains originate from one sample sequenced in a study of blood T cells in healthy people across ages. Alongside a J-beta primer mix, a sample-barcoded 5' primer served in a second PCR lasting about 7 to 11 cycles. TCRdb used MiXCR to reprocess the 5' RACE reads, holding one entry per CDR3 protein. The data contain 800,000 or so distinct CDR3 sequences, roughly 60% of them singletons. The sequenced sample consisted of blood. The receptor set was obtained from a man aged 25-45 years in good health.

This rearrangement joins TRBV28 to TRBJ2-5; 7 positions agree with TRBD1. The DNA end lines up better with TRBJ2-7; the J call may be wrong. This CDR3 region has 15 residues. Germline CDR1 is MDHEN and CDR2 is SYDVKM. The CDR3 DNA reads as TGTGCCAGCAGTTTCCAACGGGGACAGAACTACGAGCAGTACTTC. This encodes CASSFQRGQNYEQYF.

The V call is TRBV12-3 or TRBV12-4, the J call TRBJ2-3; TRBD2 is a possible D gene (6 bases). The CDR3 has 20 amino acids. V lost 5 bases and J lost 6, with 33 bases in between. The CDR3 coding sequence is TGTGCCAGCAGTCCCAGGGCGCGGCGGGGCAATCCCTCACTAAACGATACGCAGTATTTT. This codes for CASSPRARRGNPSLNDTQYF.

The V and J genes are TRBV10-3 and TRBJ2-1, with 12 bases fitting TRBD2. The V and J ends lost 6 bases and 7 bases, in that order; junction bases with no gene match: 7. Germline CDR1 is ENHRY and CDR2 is SYGVKD. The CDR3 runs 15 residues. In DNA, the CDR3 is TGTGCCATCAGGCGACTAGCGGGAGAGGAGAATGAGCAGTTCTTC. Its translation is CAIRRLAGEENEQFF.

This clonotype was observed a few times. The V call is TRBV4-2, the J call TRBJ2-1; 8 bases fit TRBD1. The CDR3 spans 15 residues. V was pared by 3 bases and J by 5 bases, with 6 bases of the junction left unmatched. The germline V gene has CDR1 LGHNA and CDR2 YNFKEQ. DNA of the CDR3: TGTGCCAGCAGCCATTTTGGACAGGGTGACAATGAGCAGTTCTTC. Its protein product is CASSHFGQGDNEQFF.

The chain links TRBV4-3 to TRBJ2-4; D might be TRBD2 (6 bases). The germline CDR1 and CDR2 sequences are LGHNA and YSLEER. The CDR3 totals 16 residues. V was pared by 0 bases and J by 6 bases, with 15 bases between. CDR3 DNA: TGCGCCAGCAGCCAAGATCTAAGGGCGGGGATAAACATTCAGTACTTC. Residues: CASSQDLRAGINIQYF.

This clonotype was seen more than once but under ten times. V and J are TRBV28 and TRBJ2-7; possibly TRBD2 for D (5 bases). In germline, CDR1 is MDHEN, CDR2 SYDVKM. Deletions cut 7 bases from V and 0 bases from J, with 10 bases between. The CDR3 is 13 amino acids. The CDR3: CASMRAGSYEQYF. CDR3 nucleotide sequence: TGTGCCAGCATGAGGGCAGGCTCCTACGAGCAGTACTTC.

This clonotype showed up just a few times. The genes are TRBV3-1 and TRBJ2-5; D gene unclear. This CDR3 contains 13 residues. V was clipped by 7 bases and J by 4 bases, with 13 bases between them. Germline V gene lookup returns CDR1 LGHDT and CDR2 YNNKEL (reference sequence). The CDR3: CASKEKLGETQYF. CDR3 DNA sequence: TGTGCCAGCAAGGAGAAGTTGGGAGAGACCCAGTACTTC.

The rearrangement uses TRBV29-1 and TRBJ2-1, with 9 bases lining up with TRBD2. Germline-derived CDR1 and CDR2 are SQVTM and ANQGSEA. The junction had 11 bases not matched to a gene; V was cut back by 3 bases and J by 2 bases. This CDR3 is 17 amino acids long. DNA for the CDR3: TGCAGCGTTGAGGTTGGCGCGGGGGGGCATACCTACAATGAGCAGTTCTTC. It yields the protein CSVEVGAGGHTYNEQFF.

This clonotype has only one observation. The rearrangement links TRBV4-3 to TRBJ2-2, with 16 bases lining up with TRBD2. V shed 6 bases, J shed 7 bases, and the junction held 8 bases outside the gene matches. Germline V gene sequence: CDR1 LGHNA, CDR2 YSLEER. The CDR3 is made up of 17 amino acids. CDR3 protein: CASSRGTSGGAGGELFF. The CDR3 DNA reads TGCGCCAGCAGTCGCGGGACTAGCGGGGGGGCCGGCGGGGAGCTGTTTTTT.

This clonotype has a handful of counts. The rearrangement uses TRBV20-1 and TRBJ2-7, with TRBD2 matching over 11 bases. The CDR3 covers 14 residues. The V gene end was trimmed by 6 bases and the J gene end by 7 bases; junction bases not matched to a gene: 11. Germline V gene sequence: CDR1 DFQATT, CDR2 SNEGSKA (reference sequence). The CDR3 is CSADLAGGTDEQYF. CDR3 bases: TGCAGTGCAGACCTAGCGGGGGGTACGGATGAGCAGTACTTC.

V usage is TRBV12-3 or TRBV12-4 and J usage is TRBJ2-1; the D gene is possibly TRBD2 (6 bases). This CDR3 contains 18 residues. V was cut by 1 base and J by 5 bases, with 21 bases left in between. The CDR3 is CASSLGPGASQPNNEQFF. CDR3 nucleotides: TGTGCCAGCAGTTTAGGTCCGGGAGCGTCCCAACCCAACAATGAGCAGTTCTTC.

V and J are TRBV2 and TRBJ2-1, with 12 bases lining up with TRBD2. J gave up 2 bases and V 4 bases, and 15 bases lay outside the gene matches. The CDR3 is made up of 20 amino acids. Germline V gene sequence: CDR1 SNHLY, CDR2 FYNNEI. CDR3 sequence reads: CASSGLTSGGLRSTYNEQFF. CDR3 DNA: TGTGCCAGCAGTGGACTGACTAGCGGGGGTCTCAGGAGTACCTACAATGAGCAGTTCTTC.

V and J are TRBV7-2 and TRBJ1-2, with 11 bases that match TRBD1. This CDR3 contains 16 residues. Germline assignment: CDR1 SGHTA and CDR2 FQGNSA. V was clipped by 5 bases and J by 5 bases; unmatched bases: 10. The CDR3 sequence is CASSRPRGQGVYGYTF. CDR3 DNA: TGTGCCAGCAGCCGCCCGCGGGGACAGGGGGTATATGGCTACACCTTC.

A remark on this clonotype: A much larger clone lies one base from this, so it may be a read error. The chain joins TRBV4-3 to TRBJ2-1; D possibly corresponds to TRBD1 (5 bases). TRBJ2-7 explains the end of the DNA better; the J call may be wrong. Germline V CDR1 and CDR2: LGHNA, YSLEER. This CDR3 region has 13 residues. Here the CDR3 DNA reads TGCGCCAGCAGCGCACAGGCCAACAATGAGCAGTACTTC. Translation gives CASSAQANNEQYF.

The gene calls are TRBV5-1 and TRBJ2-7; D perhaps matches TRBD2 (6 bases). V was cut by 0 bases and J by 3 bases, with 13 bases left in between. CDR3 length: 15 amino acids. Per germline, CDR1 SGHRS and CDR2 YFSETQ. The CDR3, as DNA: TGCGCCAGCAGCTTGGCCGGGGGATCATACTACGAGCAGTACTTC. This sequence encodes CASSLAGGSYYEQYF.

The rearrangement links TRBV28 to TRBJ1-5; D unresolved. Germline loops: CDR1 MDHEN, CDR2 SYDVKM. CDR3 length: 17 amino acids. V lost 3 bases and J 2 bases, leaving 17 bases between the germline ends. CDR3 sequence reads: CASSFGPRESGNQPQHF. CDR3 in DNA: TGTGCCAGCAGTTTTGGGCCGAGGGAGAGTGGCAATCAGCCCCAGCATTTT.

This clonotype was seen more than once but under ten times. The chain couples TRBV5-1 to TRBJ2-1; TRBD2 aligns across 7 bases. J was trimmed by 7 bases and V by 3 bases; bases with no gene match: 7. This CDR3 region has 14 residues. Germline CDR1 and CDR2: SGHRS and YFSETQ. DNA of the CDR3: TGCGCCAGCAGCTCAGAGCGGGGTAAAAATGAGCAGTTCTTC. Protein: CASSSERGKNEQFF.

The chain is built from TRBV27 and TRBJ2-3; D unclear. V lost 7 bases, J lost 0 bases, and 29 bases lay in between. CDR3 length: 20 amino acids. Germline lookup yields CDR1 MNHEY and CDR2 SMNVEV (reference sequence). The CDR3 reads CASTIRARANTPPSTDTQYF. CDR3 DNA sequence: TGTGCCAGCACCATTCGCGCACGGGCAAATACGCCTCCTAGCACAGATACGCAGTATTTT.

V and J are TRBV20-1 and TRBJ1-5; D is unresolved. Trimming pared 2 bases from V and 6 bases from J, leaving 11 bases between. This CDR3 comprises 13 residues. Germline V gene data show CDR1 as DFQATT and CDR2 as SNEGSKA (reference sequence). The DNA for the CDR3 is TGCAGTGCTAGAAGAGCGGTGGGTCAGCCCCAGCATTTT. Its translation: CSARRAVGQPQHF.

This clonotype appeared a few times. The gene calls are TRBV5-6 and TRBJ2-1, with D uncertain. CDR3 length: 13 residues. Trimming left V 4 bases short and J 3 bases short, with 8 bases between. Per germline, CDR1 SGHDT and CDR2 YYEEEE. Here the CDR3 DNA reads TGTGCCAGCAGCCGACGAGGCTACAATGAGCAGTTCTTC. It encodes CASSRRGYNEQFF.

This clonotype has a handful of counts. The chain recombines TRBV4-3 with TRBJ2-7; 11 bases are a match to TRBD1. Germline V gene data show CDR1 as LGHNA and CDR2 as YSLEER. The CDR3 contains 18 residues. V shed 1 base, J shed 3 bases, and the junction held 11 bases outside the gene matches. This CDR3 reads CASSQAGYTGTGGYEQYF. DNA for the CDR3: TGCGCCAGCAGCCAAGCGGGCTATACCGGGACAGGGGGCTACGAGCAGTACTTC.

The rearrangement links TRBV5-1 to TRBJ2-2; tentatively, D is TRBD1 or TRBD2 (6 bases each). Trimming cost V 1 base and J 1 base, with 14 bases left between them. Germline V gene sequence: CDR1 SGHRS, CDR2 YFSETQ. The CDR3 sequence is 17 residues long. CDR3 loop: CASSLWGADKNTGELFF. The DNA for the CDR3 is TGCGCCAGCAGCTTGTGGGGGGCAGATAAGAACACCGGGGAGCTGTTTTTT.

This clonotype was detected a few times. This chain joins TRBV10-3 and TRBJ2-1; 8 positions match TRBD2. V lost 0 bases and J lost 8; bases outside the gene matches: 9. CDR3 length: 16 amino acids. CDR1 and CDR2 (germline): ENHRY, SYGVKD. CDR3 nucleotides: TGTGCCATCAGTGAGTCGAATAGCGGGGCGACAGATGAGCAGTTCTTC. This encodes CAISESNSGATDEQFF.

This clonotype was observed a few times. The chain employs TRBV20-1 and TRBJ2-1; TRBD2 matches at 9 bases. This CDR3 has 15 residues. Per the germline V gene, CDR1 is DFQATT and CDR2 is SNEGSKA (reference sequence). J was trimmed by 8 bases and V by 5 bases; bases with no gene match: 13. CDR3 DNA sequence: TGCAGTGCTGGACCAGCGGGGGGCAATTGGGATGAGCAGTTCTTC. This encodes CSAGPAGGNWDEQFF.

This chain uses TRBV24-1 with TRBJ2-5, with D possibly TRBD1 on 5 matching bases. V was trimmed by 5 bases and J by 4 bases, leaving 10 bases between them. CDR3 length: 13 amino acids. Per the germline V gene, CDR1 is KGHDR and CDR2 is SFDVKD. The CDR3 reads CATSVTGTETQYF. Written as DNA, the CDR3 is TGTGCCACCAGTGTAACAGGTACAGAGACCCAGTACTTC.

This CDR3 reads CASSPLGTPDYGYTF. The CDR3, as DNA: TGTGCCAGCAGCCCTTTGGGGACACCTGACTATGGCTACACCTTC. The chain is built from TRBV14 and TRBJ1-2; possible D gene TRBD1, 6 bases. The germline V gene has CDR1 SGHDN and CDR2 FVKESK. The CDR3 has 15 amino acids. The V gene lost 4 bases and the J gene lost 3 bases, with 15 bases spanning the gap.

This chain links TRBV6-5 with TRBJ1-2; D gene ambiguous. Trimming pared 2 bases from V and 1 base from J, leaving 5 bases between. This CDR3 comprises 13 residues. Germline lookup yields CDR1 MNHEY and CDR2 SVGAGI. DNA of the CDR3: TGTGCCAGCAGTTACGGCATTAACTATGGCTACACCTTC. Translated: CASSYGINYGYTF.